A selection of T cell receptor beta chains follows, all from one sample in a study of T cell changes during pregnancy in multiple sclerosis. Clones were read by immunoSEQ multiplex PCR, and TCRdb kept only the in-frame ones, dropping some. The sample yields some 40,000 clones, about 92% seen once. The specimen sequenced was peripheral blood. Receptors were obtained from a female donor with multiple sclerosis, enrolled in a pregnancy study. CDR3s include the opening cysteine and the closing phenylalanine or tryptophan. The order of the fields is V gene, clone size, J gene, D gene, CDR3 protein, CDR3 DNA. A D gene is named only where the DNA matches it firmly. Clone size is shown for a subset of rows, as once, few, many or a class of expanded clone.

V: TRBV5-5; size: .; J: TRBJ2-1; D: .; CDR3: CASSHTTEYNEQFF; DNA: TGTGCCAGCAGCCATACCACTGAGTACAATGAGCAGTTCTTC
V: TRBV19; size: .; J: TRBJ1-5; D: .; CDR3: CASSMGQWGNQPQHF; DNA: TGTGCCAGTAGTATGGGACAATGGGGGAATCAGCCCCAGCATTTT
V: TRBV10-3; size: once; J: TRBJ2-3; D: TRBD2; CDR3: CAISVAPGLGGTDTQYF; DNA: TGTGCCATCAGTGTGGCCCCGGGACTAGGGGGCACAGATACGCAGTATTTT
V: TRBV7-2; size: .; J: TRBJ2-2; D: .; CDR3: CASSSWTDTGELFF; DNA: TGTGCCAGCAGCAGCTGGACAGACACCGGGGAGCTGTTTTTT
V: TRBV12-5; size: .; J: TRBJ2-3; D: TRBD2; CDR3: CASGLVFASGRTDTQYF; DNA: TGTGCTAGTGGTTTGGTTTTCGCTAGCGGACGCACAGATACGCAGTATTTT
V: TRBV7-8; size: .; J: TRBJ2-1; D: TRBD2; CDR3: CASSLGGLAGYNEQFF; DNA: TGTGCCAGCAGCTTGGGGGGACTAGCGGGATACAATGAGCAGTTCTTC
V: TRBV28; size: .; J: TRBJ1-2; D: .; CDR3: CASSLRVNYGYTF; DNA: TGTGCCAGCAGTCTCAGGGTTAACTATGGCTACACCTTC
V: TRBV5-5; size: .; J: TRBJ1-5; D: .; CDR3: CASSLARGQPQHF; DNA: TGTGCCAGCAGCTTGGCTCGGGGTCAGCCCCAGCATTTT
V: TRBV6-5; size: .; J: TRBJ2-3; D: .; CDR3: CASRPENTDTQYF; DNA: TGTGCCAGCAGGCCCGAGAACACAGATACGCAGTATTTT
V: TRBV18; size: .; J: TRBJ2-2; D: .; CDR3: CASSRGTGDTGELFF; DNA: TGTGCCAGCTCACGAGGGACCGGAGACACCGGGGAGCTGTTTTTT
V: TRBV9; size: .; J: TRBJ1-3; D: .; CDR3: CASSPQSSGNTIYF; DNA: TGTGCCAGCAGCCCCCAGAGCTCTGGAAACACCATATATTTT
V: TRBV27; size: .; J: TRBJ2-5; D: TRBD1; CDR3: CASSLYRGQETQYF; DNA: TGTGCCAGCAGTTTATACAGGGGACAAGAGACCCAGTACTTC
V: TRBV6-1; size: .; J: TRBJ1-2; D: .; CDR3: CASSGGGYGYTF; DNA: TGTGCCAGCAGTGGAGGGGGCTATGGCTACACCTTC
V: TRBV5-4; size: few; J: TRBJ2-2; D: TRBD2; CDR3: CASSLGGLAGDVGELFF; DNA: TGTGCCAGCAGCTTGGGGGGACTAGCGGGAGACGTCGGGGAGCTGTTTTTT
V: TRBV11-2; size: .; J: TRBJ2-1; D: .; CDR3: CASSLVSSGLYNEQFF; DNA: TGTGCCAGCAGCTTAGTCTCCAGCGGGCTCTACAATGAGCAGTTCTTC
V: TRBV7-9; size: .; J: TRBJ1-3; D: .; CDR3: CASSLVQGGGNTIYF; DNA: TGTGCCAGCAGCTTAGTCCAGGGTGGTGGAAACACCATATATTTT
V: TRBV5-1; size: once; J: TRBJ2-2; D: .; CDR3: CASSLTTDSNTGELFF; DNA: TGCGCCAGCAGCTTGACTACGGATTCGAACACCGGGGAGCTGTTTTTT
V: TRBV27; size: .; J: TRBJ1-4; D: .; CDR3: CASSLWGGANEKLFF; DNA: TGTGCCAGCAGTCTATGGGGGGGAGCTAATGAAAAACTGTTTTTT
V: TRBV29-1; size: .; J: TRBJ2-7; D: TRBD2; CDR3: CSVEGAIAGGPEGQYF; DNA: TGCAGCGTTGAAGGGGCTATAGCGGGAGGGCCCGAGGGACAGTACTTC
V: TRBV7-9; size: .; J: TRBJ1-4; D: .; CDR3: CASSPGPEKLFF; DNA: TGTGCCAGCAGCCCGGGGCCGGAGAAACTGTTTTTT
V: TRBV2; size: .; J: TRBJ2-3; D: .; CDR3: CASRGQLGDTQYF; DNA: TGTGCCAGCAGAGGCCAACTCGGAGATACGCAGTATTTT
V: TRBV28; size: .; J: TRBJ1-2; D: .; CDR3: CASSFVGSSAKGYTF; DNA: TGTGCCAGCAGTTTCGTCGGTAGCAGCGCCAAGGGGTACACCTTC
V: TRBV5-6; size: .; J: TRBJ1-1; D: TRBD1; CDR3: CASSGQGIPEAFF; DNA: TGTGCCAGCAGCGGACAGGGGATACCTGAAGCTTTCTTT
V: TRBV18; size: once; J: TRBJ2-5; D: .; CDR3: CASSPVAQETQYF; DNA: TGTGCCAGCTCACCAGTTGCGCAAGAGACCCAGTACTTC
V: TRBV28; size: .; J: TRBJ2-5; D: .; CDR3: CASSLLTGGRFKETQYF; DNA: TGTGCCAGCAGTCTACTGACTGGTGGGCGGTTTAAAGAGACCCAGTACTTC
V: TRBV9; size: .; J: TRBJ1-4; D: .; CDR3: CASSATHDSGTEKLFF; DNA: TGTGCCAGCAGCGCCACCCACGACAGTGGGACTGAAAAACTGTTTTTT
V: TRBV19; size: .; J: TRBJ1-5; D: .; CDR3: CASSMAVRTVQPQHF; DNA: TGTGCCAGTAGTATGGCCGTCCGTACTGTCCAGCCCCAGCATTTT
V: TRBV11-2; size: .; J: TRBJ2-7; D: .; CDR3: CASSLDGFYEQYF; DNA: TGTGCCAGCAGCTTAGACGGATTCTACGAGCAGTACTTC
V: TRBV28; size: once; J: TRBJ2-6; D: .; CDR3: CASTNSGANVLTF; DNA: TGTGCCAGTACTAACTCTGGGGCCAACGTCCTGACTTTC
V: TRBV30; size: .; J: TRBJ2-3; D: TRBD2; CDR3: CAWRGLASTDTQYF; DNA: TGTGCCTGGAGGGGACTAGCGAGCACAGATACGCAGTATTTT
V: TRBV10-3; size: .; J: TRBJ1-1; D: TRBD1; CDR3: CAISNIGQASNFMNTEAFF; DNA: TGTGCCATCAGTAATATCGGACAGGCCTCAAACTTTATGAACACTGAAGCTTTCTTT
V: TRBV5-4; size: .; J: TRBJ2-7; D: TRBD2; CDR3: CASSRTSSGVYEQYF; DNA: TGTGCCAGCAGTCGTACCTCTAGCGGGGTCTACGAGCAGTACTTC
V: TRBV28; size: .; J: TRBJ2-3; D: .; CDR3: CASRLWTGTDTQYF; DNA: TGTGCCAGCCGATTATGGACGGGGACAGATACGCAGTATTTT
V: TRBV6-1; size: .; J: TRBJ1-2; D: .; CDR3: CASQGRIHYGYTF; DNA: TGTGCCAGCCAAGGACGGATTCACTATGGCTACACCTTC
V: TRBV19; size: .; J: TRBJ2-7; D: TRBD1; CDR3: CASSIMGQGAYEQYF; DNA: TGTGCCAGTAGTATAATGGGACAGGGGGCTTACGAGCAGTACTTC
V: TRBV28; size: .; J: TRBJ2-7; D: TRBD1; CDR3: CASSLWGTGESYEQYF; DNA: TGTGCCAGCAGTTTATGGGGGACAGGGGAGTCCTACGAGCAGTACTTC
V: TRBV7-9; size: .; J: TRBJ1-5; D: .; CDR3: CASSSTQAGNQPQHF; DNA: TGTGCCAGCAGCTCCACCCAAGCTGGCAATCAGCCCCAGCATTTT
V: TRBV29-1; size: .; J: TRBJ2-5; D: .; CDR3: CSGRDLRGETQYF; DNA: TGCAGCGGTCGGGACCTCCGGGGAGAGACCCAGTACTTC
V: TRBV5-1; size: .; J: TRBJ2-1; D: .; CDR3: CASSLGQLTYNEQFF; DNA: TGCGCCAGCAGCTTGGGACAGCTGACCTACAATGAGCAGTTCTTC
V: TRBV19; size: .; J: TRBJ1-1; D: .; CDR3: CASSRVNTEAFF; DNA: TGTGCCAGTAGTAGGGTGAACACTGAAGCTTTCTTT
V: TRBV6-1; size: few; J: TRBJ1-5; D: .; CDR3: CASSERRAASNQPQHF; DNA: TGTGCCAGCAGTGAAAGGAGGGCAGCGAGCAATCAGCCCCAGCATTTT
V: TRBV6-6; size: .; J: TRBJ2-1; D: TRBD2; CDR3: CASSLGTSGSVYEQFF; DNA: TGTGCCAGCAGTCTCGGGACTAGCGGGAGTGTGTATGAGCAGTTCTTC
V: TRBV2; size: .; J: TRBJ2-1; D: TRBD2; CDR3: CASGGTSGKSSYNEQFF; DNA: TGTGCCAGCGGGGGGACTAGCGGGAAGAGCTCCTACAATGAGCAGTTCTTC